Below, 32 T cell receptor beta chains from the same sample are listed, as sequenced in a study of T cell responses to AZD1222 COVID-19 vaccine. Profiling relied on immunoSEQ multiplex PCR, and the TCRdb table lists in-frame clones only, not all of them. This table holds under 150,000 clones, roughly nine tenths found once. Specimen: peripheral blood, collected 28 days after the second AZD1222 dose. These receptors all come from an adult who received the AZD1222 COVID-19 vaccine.

This clone appeared a few times. V is TRBV6-5 and J is TRBJ1-2; 7 positions agree with TRBD1. This CDR3 has 13 residues. From germline, CDR1 is MNHEY and CDR2 SVGAGI. J was trimmed by 4 bases and V by 7 bases; bases with no gene match: 6. The CDR3 region has the DNA TGTGCCAGCACCGCGAACAGGGGCTATGGCTACACCTTC. Its translation is CASTANRGYGYTF.

The chain has TRBV7-2 and TRBJ2-3; 14 bases are a match to TRBD2. Trimming took 5 bases from V and 4 from J; bases not matched to a gene: 5. Germline V gives CDR1 SGHTA, CDR2 FQGNSA. CDR3 length: 16 residues. CDR3 protein: CASSPTSGRVADTQYF. Here the CDR3 DNA reads TGTGCCAGCAGCCCGACTAGCGGGAGGGTTGCAGATACGCAGTATTTT.

This chain uses TRBV5-1 with TRBJ2-5, with TRBD2 identical over 8 bases. Germline-derived CDR1 and CDR2 are SGHRS and YFSETQ. The CDR3 extends over 15 amino acids. V dropped 4 bases and J dropped 3; count of bases not matched to a gene: 8. CDR3 region: CASSETGTSKETQYF. The CDR3 coding sequence is TGCGCCAGCAGCGAGACCGGGACTAGTAAAGAGACCCAGTACTTC.

The chain combines TRBV25-1 with TRBJ2-2; 8 bases are a match to TRBD1. CDR3 length: 15 amino acids. Germline CDR1 MGHDK, CDR2 SYGVNS. V was pared by 6 bases and J by 3 bases, with 6 bases of the junction left unmatched. The CDR3 DNA reads as TGTGCCAGCAGGGGGGGACAGGTCTACACCGGGGAGCTGTTTTTT. Translated: CASRGGQVYTGELFF.

This clone was recorded only once. Other DNA sequences of this sample code for an identical CDR3. The genes are TRBV19 and TRBJ1-1, with no clear D. This CDR3 is 13 amino acids long. Trimming took off 3 bases at V and 0 bases at J, with 5 bases between the two ends. Germline loops: CDR1 LNHDA, CDR2 SQIVND (reference sequence). CDR3 bases: TGTGCCAGTAGTATCGGAATGAACACTGAAGCTTTCTTT. Amino acid sequence: CASSIGMNTEAFF.

The chain combines TRBV9 with TRBJ2-7; 7 bases match TRBD1. The CDR3 is 12 residues long. Looked up from germline, CDR1 is SGDLS and CDR2 is YYNGEE. V shed 4 bases, J shed 4 bases, and the junction held 2 bases outside the gene matches. The CDR3 nucleotides are TGTGCCAGCAGCAGACAGGGATACGAGCAGTACGTC. Amino acid sequence: CASSRQGYEQYV.

This clone was counted a single time. V and J are TRBV6-5 and TRBJ1-1; unclear D gene. Germline CDR1 reads MNHEY; CDR2 reads SVGAGI. V gave up 0 bases and J gave up 4 bases, with 9 bases separating them. The CDR3 runs to 14 residues. The CDR3 region has the DNA TGTGCCAGCAGTTACTCTTCGGGTGGCACTGAAGCTTTCTTT. It encodes CASSYSSGGTEAFF.

The chain employs TRBV7-9 and TRBJ1-1; TRBD1 aligns across 8 bases. The length of the CDR3 is 17 residues. Germline V CDR1 and CDR2: SEHNR, FQNEAQ (reference sequence). V shed 0 bases and J 5 bases; nucleotides not matched to a gene: 11. The chain's CDR3 is CASSLARAGGARTEAFF. CDR3 DNA: TGTGCCAGCAGCTTAGCGCGGGCAGGGGGCGCGAGAACTGAAGCTTTCTTT.

The V call is TRBV2, the J call TRBJ1-3; D gene unclear. Trimming left V 5 bases short and J 4 bases short, with 12 bases between. Germline assignment: CDR1 SNHLY and CDR2 FYNNEI. The CDR3 totals 14 residues. The CDR3 reads CASSPEFSGNTIYF. CDR3 coding DNA: TGTGCCAGCAGTCCCGAGTTCTCCGGAAACACCATATATTTT.

This chain links TRBV5-4 with TRBJ2-7; a weak D match, TRBD2 (6 bases). CDR1 is SGHNT, CDR2 YYREEE, per germline (reference sequence). The CDR3 loop spans 14 amino acids. The V end lost 6 bases, the J end lost 7 bases, and 20 bases lay between the germline ends. DNA for the CDR3: TGTGCCAGCACCCCCGGCCTAGAGGCGGGAGAGCAGTACTTC. It yields the protein CASTPGLEAGEQYF.

The chain joins TRBV10-3 to TRBJ1-2; D gene uncertain. Trimming removed 3 bases from V and 1 base from J, with 12 bases in between. The CDR3 spans 15 residues. The germline gives CDR1 ENHRY, CDR2 SYGVKD. In DNA, the CDR3 is TGTGCCATCAGTGATACGTTGTTTAGTAACTATGGCTACACCTTC. Translation: CAISDTLFSNYGYTF.

The chain joins TRBV11-2 to TRBJ2-1; D unclear. Trimming cost V 2 bases and J 5 bases, with 16 bases left between them. Germline V gene lookup returns CDR1 SGHAT and CDR2 FQNNGV. This CDR3 is 16 amino acids long. As DNA, the CDR3 is TGTGCCAGCAGCTTAACTCTCCCTACCAAAAACAATGAGCAGTTCTTC. Translation: CASSLTLPTKNNEQFF.

The V and J genes are TRBV5-5 and TRBJ1-1; 8 nucleotides match TRBD1. Losses at the gene ends were 4 bases for V and 0 bases for J; bases not matched to a gene: 8. This CDR3 is built from 16 residues. Germline V CDR1 and CDR2: SGHKS, YYEKEE (reference sequence). In DNA, the CDR3 is TGTGCCAGCAGCCGACAGGGGCGGCCCCTGAACACTGAAGCTTTCTTT. Its translation: CASSRQGRPLNTEAFF.

This clone showed up just a few times. The chain links TRBV28 to TRBJ2-7, with TRBD2 as a possible D gene (5 bases). Per germline, CDR1 MDHEN and CDR2 SYDVKM. Trimming pared 5 bases from V and 7 bases from J, leaving 12 bases between. This CDR3 has 12 amino acids. CDR3 bases: TGTGCCAGCAGTAAGCAATCGGGGGAGCAGTACTTC. It specifies CASSKQSGEQYF.

This chain links TRBV2 with TRBJ1-4, with 8 bases matching TRBD1. The V and J ends lost 6 bases and 4 bases, in that order; junction bases with no gene match: 7. The CDR3 has 15 amino acids. Germline CDR1 reads SNHLY; CDR2 reads FYNNEI. The CDR3 loop is CASRGTGGRNEKLFF. CDR3 nucleotide sequence: TGTGCCAGCAGGGGGACAGGAGGGCGTAATGAAAAACTGTTTTTT.

This rearrangement joins TRBV19 to TRBJ2-1; TRBD2 matches 8 bases. Losses at the gene ends were 3 bases for V and 8 bases for J; bases not matched to a gene: 9. The CDR3 totals 15 residues. From germline, CDR1 is LNHDA and CDR2 SQIVND (reference sequence). The CDR3 loop reads CASSMGAGVQDEQFF. CDR3 nucleotide sequence: TGTGCCAGTAGTATGGGAGCGGGGGTCCAGGATGAGCAGTTCTTC.

This chain uses TRBV5-1 with TRBJ1-2; no reliable D call. The V and J ends lost 3 bases and 0 bases respectively, with 9 bases between them. This CDR3 is built from 14 residues. The germline CDR1 and CDR2 sequences are SGHRS and YFSETQ. The CDR3 protein is CASSSGLSNYGYTF. CDR3 nucleotide sequence: TGCGCCAGCAGCTCGGGCTTATCTAACTATGGCTACACCTTC.

This chain links TRBV28 with TRBJ1-1, with D hard to call. Between the trimmed V and J ends, which lost 1 base and 8 bases, there was a span of 17 bases. The CDR3 has 15 residues. Germline CDR1 MDHEN, CDR2 SYDVKM. As DNA, the CDR3 is TGTGCCAGCAGTTTATCCGGCTTTCCCGTTTCGGAAGCTTTCTTT. Translation: CASSLSGFPVSEAFF.

The chain couples TRBV5-1 to TRBJ2-5; D is possibly TRBD1 (5 bases). Trimming left V 6 bases short and J 4 bases short, with 10 bases between. Looked up from germline, CDR1 is SGHRS and CDR2 is YFSETQ. The CDR3 is 12 residues long. CDR3 bases: TGCGCCAGCAAAACAACAGGAGAGACCCAGTACTTC. This encodes CASKTTGETQYF.

V is TRBV18 and J is TRBJ1-6; 8 bases are a match to TRBD1. CDR3 length: 14 amino acids. V shed 4 bases, J shed 6 bases, and the junction held 2 bases outside the gene matches. Germline CDR1 reads KGHSH; CDR2 reads LQKENI. The CDR3 sequence: CASSQDRVNSPLHF. In DNA form, the CDR3 reads TGTGCCAGCTCACAGGACAGGGTTAATTCACCCCTCCACTTT.

This clone was detected once. The V call is TRBV11-2, the J call TRBJ2-7; 7 positions agree with TRBD2. The CDR3 length is 15 residues. Germline V gene sequence: CDR1 SGHAT, CDR2 FQNNGV. V lost 4 bases to trimming and J lost 4 bases; unmatched junction nucleotides: 10. In nucleotides, the CDR3 is TGTGCCAGCAGCTCAGCGGGGAATAAAGAATACGAGCAGTACTTC. Amino acids: CASSSAGNKEYEQYF.

The V gene is TRBV11-2, the J gene TRBJ2-2, with D hard to call. V lost 3 bases and J 6 bases, leaving 5 bases between the germline ends. This CDR3 contains 12 residues. The germline V gene has CDR1 SGHAT and CDR2 FQNNGV. The CDR3 nucleotides read TGTGCCAGCAGCTTCTCGGCCGGGGAGCTGTTTTTT. Its protein product is CASSFSAGELFF.

The chain combines TRBV6-5 with TRBJ1-5; maybe TRBD1 (5 bases). This CDR3 contains 11 residues. Trimming took off 9 bases at V and 7 bases at J, with 10 bases between the two ends. Per germline, CDR1 MNHEY and CDR2 SVGAGI. The CDR3: CARGGGQPQHF. For the CDR3, the DNA is TGTGCCAGGGGGGGTGGGCAGCCCCAGCATTTT.

This chain joins TRBV6-5 and TRBJ1-6, with 8 bases fitting TRBD1. In germline, CDR1 is MNHEY, CDR2 SVGAGI. The CDR3 is made up of 15 amino acids. Losses at the gene ends were 2 bases for V and 4 bases for J; bases not matched to a gene: 1. CDR3 in amino acids: CASSYGQGYNSPLHF. The CDR3 coding sequence is TGTGCCAGCAGTTACGGACAGGGATATAATTCACCCCTCCACTTT.

The chain joins TRBV25-1 to TRBJ1-2, with D perhaps matching TRBD1 (5 bases). The CDR3 extends over 17 amino acids. CDR1 is MGHDK, CDR2 SYGVNS, per germline. V was trimmed by 4 bases and J by 0 bases, leaving 18 bases between them. The CDR3 coding sequence is TGTGCCAGCAGTGGTTCCTTAAGTGACAGAGCTAACTATGGCTACACCTTC. The encoded protein is CASSGSLSDRANYGYTF.

This rearrangement joins TRBV18 to TRBJ2-2; 7 bases fit TRBD1. Unmatched junction bases numbered 11, after V lost 4 bases and J lost 6 bases. CDR3 length: 16 amino acids. The germline CDR1 and CDR2 sequences are KGHSH and LQKENI. The CDR3 region is CASSQDRITTPGELFF. The CDR3 coding sequence is TGTGCCAGCTCACAGGACAGGATCACGACCCCCGGGGAGCTGTTTTTT.

This chain connects TRBV4-3 to TRBJ2-7; D not certain. V was trimmed by 0 bases and J by 2 bases, leaving 11 bases between them. The CDR3 contains 15 residues. Per the germline V gene, CDR1 is LGHNA and CDR2 is YSLEER. The DNA for the CDR3 is TGCGCCAGCAGCCAAGATCTCAATATTGCCTACGAGCAGTACTTC. Its translation: CASSQDLNIAYEQYF.

This chain connects TRBV19 to TRBJ1-1; 7 bases are shared with TRBD1. Germline V lookup: CDR1 LNHDA, CDR2 SQIVND (reference sequence). The length of the CDR3 is 13 residues. After removal of 6 bases from V and 9 bases from J, the junction contained 10 bases not matched to a gene. The CDR3, as DNA: TGTGCCAGTAGGCCCGGACAGGCCGGAAAAGCTTTCTTT. It translates to CASRPGQAGKAFF.

The genes are TRBV25-1 and TRBJ1-1, with 8 positions matching TRBD1. The length of the CDR3 is 13 residues. Germline CDR1 and CDR2: MGHDK and SYGVNS. The V segment lost 8 bases and the J segment 6 bases; nucleotides outside the gene matches: 8. The DNA for the CDR3 is TGTGCCAGCGTAGGACAGGGTTTTGCTGAAGCTTTCTTT. Its translation: CASVGQGFAEAFF.

This chain joins TRBV30 and TRBJ2-7; possible D gene TRBD2, 5 bases. Germline CDR1 reads GTSNPN; CDR2 reads SVGIG (reference sequence). Deletions cut 2 bases from V and 2 bases from J, with 13 bases between. This CDR3 has 14 amino acids. CDR3 protein: CAWSIGGVTYEQYF. For the CDR3, the DNA is TGTGCCTGGAGTATTGGAGGCGTAACCTACGAGCAGTACTTC.

This chain uses TRBV2 with TRBJ2-1; unclear D gene. CDR1 SNHLY and CDR2 FYNNEI come from the germline V gene. The CDR3 loop spans 14 amino acids. Trimming took off 5 bases at V and 0 bases at J, with 8 bases between the two ends. The CDR3: CASSHISSYNEQFF. The CDR3 region has the DNA TGTGCCAGCAGTCATATAAGCTCCTACAATGAGCAGTTCTTC.

The chain uses TRBV28 and TRBJ1-3; weak D call: TRBD1 (6 bases). CDR3 length: 16 residues. Between the trimmed V and J ends, which lost 4 bases and 5 bases, there was a span of 18 bases. CDR1 MDHEN and CDR2 SYDVKM come from the germline V gene. The CDR3 nucleotides read TGTGCCAGCAGTTCAACAGGGTCGAACTTAAGAAACACCATATATTTT. Translated: CASSSTGSNLRNTIYF.